This record looks at one T cell receptor beta chain sequence and its context. The antigen is unknown. The sample originates from a study of shared clonotypes between healthy human individuals. General study findings and limits: Researchers sampled only blood; tissue repertoires likely differ. Donors were few, which limited the genetic and exposure-history diversity represented.

The protocol was immunoSEQ multiplex PCR, while the TCRdb copy is restricted to in-frame clones and leaves out a portion. The sample yields around 700,000 clones, roughly 72% seen once. V shed 6 bases, J shed 4 bases, and the junction held 10 bases outside the gene matches. There are 15 residues in the CDR3. Looked up from germline, CDR1 is MNHEY and CDR2 is SMNVEV (reference sequence). The receptor was isolated from a young woman in good health. The rearrangement uses TRBV27 and TRBJ2-7; 9 positions match TRBD1. Specimen: memory CD4+ T cells sorted from blood. Documented subset: CD45RA-negative fraction. As DNA, the CDR3 is TGTGCCAGCAGCCACGGCGGGACAGGGACGTACGAGCAGTACTTC. This codes for CASSHGGTGTYEQYF.